Given below is one T cell receptor beta chain in context. Its antigen remains unknown. The record originates from a study of shared clonotypes between healthy human individuals. Study-wide results and caveats: Estimated richness was generally greater in naive than memory subsets.

Clones were read by immunoSEQ multiplex PCR, and TCRdb kept only the in-frame ones, dropping some. The table shows 2 million to 2.5 million clones, with over 85% occurring only once. This receptor was identified in a man between 18 and 29 years old in good health. Sequencing input: naive CD4+ T cells sorted from blood. Regarding subset: CD45RA+ positively selected.

In nucleotides, the CDR3 is TGTGCCAGCAGCTTAGTCCTACAGGGGGCGATAACAGCTGATGGCTACACCTTC. The encoded protein is CASSLVLQGAITADGYTF. The chain employs TRBV11-2 and TRBJ1-2, with TRBD1 identical over 9 bases. CDR3 length: 18 residues. With 1 base clipped from V and 6 bases from J, the junction kept 15 bases outside the gene matches. Germline V gives CDR1 SGHAT, CDR2 FQNNGV.